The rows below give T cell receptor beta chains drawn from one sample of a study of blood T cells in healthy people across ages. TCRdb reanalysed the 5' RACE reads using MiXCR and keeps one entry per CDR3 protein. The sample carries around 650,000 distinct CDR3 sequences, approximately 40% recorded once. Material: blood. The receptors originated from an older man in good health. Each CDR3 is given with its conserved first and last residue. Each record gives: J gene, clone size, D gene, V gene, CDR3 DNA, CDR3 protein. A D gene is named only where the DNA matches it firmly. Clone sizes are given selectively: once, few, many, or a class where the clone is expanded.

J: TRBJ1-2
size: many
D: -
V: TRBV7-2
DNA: TGTGCCAGCAGCGAAGACGGCTATGGCTACACCTTC
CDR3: CASSEDGYGYTF

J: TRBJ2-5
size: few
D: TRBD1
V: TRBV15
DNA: TGTGCCACCAGCAGAGATACAGGGGCGCAAGAGACCCAGTACTTC
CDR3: CATSRDTGAQETQYF

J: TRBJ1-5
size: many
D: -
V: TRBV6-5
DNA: TGTGCCAGCGGGGAGGTGAAGGGTCAGCCCCAGCATTTT
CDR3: CASGEVKGQPQHF

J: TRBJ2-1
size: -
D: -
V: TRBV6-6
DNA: TGTGCCAGCAGTCCCCACATCGGAAGCAATGAGCAGTTCTTC
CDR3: CASSPHIGSNEQFF

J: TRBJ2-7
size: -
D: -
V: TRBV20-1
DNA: TGCAGTGCTAGAGATGGGCTACAGGGTTTCTACGAGCAGTACTTC
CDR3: CSARDGLQGFYEQYF

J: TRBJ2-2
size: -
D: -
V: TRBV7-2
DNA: TGTGCCAGCAGCCGACAGGTGAACACCGGGGAGCTGTTTTTT
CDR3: CASSRQVNTGELFF

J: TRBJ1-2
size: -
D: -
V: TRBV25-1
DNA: TGTGCCAGCAGTGAAAGTCACTCCTGGGATAGGAATGGCCACACCTTC
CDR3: CASSESHSWDRNGHTF

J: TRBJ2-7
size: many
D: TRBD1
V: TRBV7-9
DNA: TGTGCCAGCAGCGCACAGGGGCCCAAGCAGTACTTC
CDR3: CASSAQGPKQYF

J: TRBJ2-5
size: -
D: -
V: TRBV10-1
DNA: TGCGCCAGCAGTGAGATACGGGGTGGAGAGACCCAGTACTTC
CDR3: CASSEIRGGETQYF

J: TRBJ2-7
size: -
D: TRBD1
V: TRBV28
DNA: TGTGCCAGCAGGAAAGGACAGGTCTCCTACGAGCAGTACTTC
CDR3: CASRKGQVSYEQYF

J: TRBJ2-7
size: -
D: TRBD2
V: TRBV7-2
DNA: TGTGCCAGCAGCCGGGAGGGCTCTTCCTACGAGCAGTACTTC
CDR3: CASSREGSSYEQYF

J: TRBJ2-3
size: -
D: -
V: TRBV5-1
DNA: TGCGCCAGCAGCCTGGGGGGAGTGGTCGCAGATACGCAGTATTTT
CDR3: CASSLGGVVADTQYF

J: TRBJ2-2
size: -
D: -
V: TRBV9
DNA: TGTGCCAGCAGCGTAGAGCGGTGGGGGGAGCTGTTTTTT
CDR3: CASSVERWGELFF

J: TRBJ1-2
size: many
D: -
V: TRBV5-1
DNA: TGCGCCAGCAGCTTGAACGGAGAGTCTGGCTACACCTTC
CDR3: CASSLNGESGYTF

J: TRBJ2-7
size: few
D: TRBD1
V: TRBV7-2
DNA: TGTGCCAGCAGCTCCTCTACAGGGGCGACCACCTACGAGCAGTACTTC
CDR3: CASSSSTGATTYEQYF

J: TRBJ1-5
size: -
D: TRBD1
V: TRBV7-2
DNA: TGTGCCAGCAGCTTAGACGGGACAGGGGGCGGTCAGCCCCAGCATTTT
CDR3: CASSLDGTGGGQPQHF

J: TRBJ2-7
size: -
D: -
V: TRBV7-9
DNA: TGTGCCAGCAGCTTCGGGGAAGGCTACAATGAGCAGTACTTC
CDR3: CASSFGEGYNEQYF

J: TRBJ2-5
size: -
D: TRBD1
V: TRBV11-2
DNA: TGTGCCAGCAGCGTTCGACAGGGCGGGTACGGGGAGACCCAGTACTTT
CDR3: CASSVRQGGYGETQYF

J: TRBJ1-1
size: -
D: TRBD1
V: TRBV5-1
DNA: TGCGCCAGCAGAATCCAGGGGGAAGGTACTGAAGCTTTCTTT
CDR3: CASRIQGEGTEAFF

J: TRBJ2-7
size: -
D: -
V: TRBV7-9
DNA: TGTGCCAGCAGCATCTTGTCCGGGGAGAGCTCCTACGAGCAGTACTTC
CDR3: CASSILSGESSYEQYF

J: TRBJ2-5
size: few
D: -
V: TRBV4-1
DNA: TGCGCCAGCAGCCAAGATGGGCTTCAAGAGACCCAGTACTTC
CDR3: CASSQDGLQETQYF

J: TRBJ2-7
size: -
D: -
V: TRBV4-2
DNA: TGTGCCAGCAGCCAAGAGTGGACGGGAGTCTACGAGCAGTACTTC
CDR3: CASSQEWTGVYEQYF